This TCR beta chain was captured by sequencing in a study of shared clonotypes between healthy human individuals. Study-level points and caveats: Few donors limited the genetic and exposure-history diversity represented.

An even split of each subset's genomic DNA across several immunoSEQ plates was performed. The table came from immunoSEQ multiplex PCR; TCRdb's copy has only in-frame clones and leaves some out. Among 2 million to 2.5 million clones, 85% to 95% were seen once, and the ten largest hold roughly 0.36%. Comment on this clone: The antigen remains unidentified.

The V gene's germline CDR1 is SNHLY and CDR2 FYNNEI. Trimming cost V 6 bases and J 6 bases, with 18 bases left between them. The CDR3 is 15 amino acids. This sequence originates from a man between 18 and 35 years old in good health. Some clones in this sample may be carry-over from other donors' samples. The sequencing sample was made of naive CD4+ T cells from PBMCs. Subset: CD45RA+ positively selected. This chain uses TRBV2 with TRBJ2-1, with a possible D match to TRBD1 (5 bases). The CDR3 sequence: CASSPSGAPLNEQFF. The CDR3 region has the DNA TGTGCCAGCAGCCCCAGTGGGGCTCCCCTCAATGAGCAGTTCTTC.